The 19 T cell receptor beta chains presented below share a single source sample, sequenced in a study of blood T cells in healthy people across ages. A sample-barcoded 5' primer and a J-beta primer mix were used in a second PCR of roughly 7 to 12 cycles. MiXCR was run by TCRdb on the 5' RACE reads, yielding one entry per CDR3 protein. Of fewer than 800,000 distinct CDR3 sequences in the sample, around 21% were seen once. The specimen was blood. Receptors originate from a man aged 65 to 79 in good health.

CDR3 DNA sequence: TGTGCCAGCAGTGCCCAGGGGGATAGGGATGAGCAGTTCTTC. Encoded protein: CASSAQGDRDEQFF. The rearrangement joins TRBV6-4 to TRBJ2-1; 7 bases align to TRBD1. The germline CDR1 and CDR2 sequences are MRHNA and SNTAGT. V shed 4 bases, J shed 8 bases, and the junction held 8 bases outside the gene matches. The CDR3 totals 14 residues.

This rearrangement joins TRBV24-1 to TRBJ2-2; 7 bases match TRBD1. CDR1 and CDR2 (germline): KGHDR, SFDVKD. There are 13 residues in the CDR3. The trim removed 7 bases at V and 4 bases at J, leaving 2 bases unmatched. Here the CDR3 reads CATRGTATGELFF. The CDR3 nucleotides are TGTGCCACCAGGGGGACAGCCACCGGGGAGCTGTTTTTT.

The chain has TRBV14 and TRBJ2-7, with 10 bases fitting TRBD2. Germline loops: CDR1 SGHDN, CDR2 FVKESK. J lost 5 bases, V lost 0 bases, and 7 bases had no gene match. This CDR3 has 16 residues. The CDR3 DNA reads TGTGCCAGCAGCCAAGATCGGGGGACTAGCGAACACGAGCAGTACTTC. It specifies CASSQDRGTSEHEQYF. Supplemented by reference TRBV14 and TRBJ2-7, the full variable domain reads EAGVTQFPSHSVIEKGQTVTLRCDPISGHDNLYWYRRVMGKEIKFLLHFVKESKQDESGMPNNRFLAERTGGTYSTLKVQPAELEDSGVYFCASSQDRGTSEHEQYFGPGTRLTVT.

A few counts support this clonotype. This chain joins TRBV6-1 and TRBJ1-4; the D gene is possibly TRBD1 (5 bases). V lost 3 bases to trimming and J lost 11 bases, with 13 bases between them. Germline CDR1 reads MNHNS; CDR2 reads SASEGT. The CDR3 spans 13 residues. The DNA of the CDR3 is TGTGCCAGCAGTGATACACGCGCAGGGAAACTGTTTTTT. It is translated as CASSDTRAGKLFF.

This chain links TRBV29-1 with TRBJ1-2; TRBD1 matches at 8 bases. Germline-derived CDR1 and CDR2 are SQVTM and ANQGSEA. The CDR3 covers 13 residues. Trimming took 4 bases from V and 5 from J; bases not matched to a gene: 6. In DNA, the CDR3 is TGCAGCGTTGCGACAGGGGAGGTGTATGGCTACACCTTC. Translated: CSVATGEVYGYTF. The full variable domain, rest sourced from reference TRBV29-1 and TRBJ1-2, is SAVISQKPSRDICQRGTSLTIQCQVDSQVTMMFWYRQQPGQSLTLIATANQGSEATYESGFVIDKFPISRPNLTFSTLTVSNMSPEDSSIYLCSVATGEVYGYTFGSGTRLTVV.

This clonotype has a single count. The rearrangement uses TRBV7-2 and TRBJ2-3; 8 bases match TRBD2. CDR1 and CDR2 (germline): SGHTA, FQGNSA. The CDR3 loop spans 12 amino acids. V shed 5 bases and J 11 bases; nucleotides not matched to a gene: 6. The CDR3 region is CASSPQLAVQYF. The CDR3 DNA is TGTGCCAGCAGCCCTCAACTAGCGGTGCAGTATTTT.

This clonotype was observed once. This rearrangement joins TRBV7-8 to TRBJ2-7; no clear D gene. The V end was cut by 2 bases, the J end by 3 bases, with 11 bases between. There are 14 residues in the CDR3. Per germline, CDR1 SGHVS and CDR2 FQNEAQ. CDR3 coding DNA: TGTGCCAGCAGCTTATACGGCGCCGACTACGAGCAGTACTTC. It is translated as CASSLYGADYEQYF.

This clonotype was counted between two and nine times. The chain carries TRBV5-1 and TRBJ2-5; D is tentatively TRBD1 or TRBD2 (5 bases each). Germline V CDR1 and CDR2: SGHRS, YFSETQ. This CDR3 has 14 amino acids. Deletions cut 0 bases from V and 5 bases from J, with 11 bases between. CDR3 residues: CASSLALGAETQYF. The DNA of the CDR3 is TGCGCCAGCAGCTTGGCCCTCGGGGCTGAGACCCAGTACTTC.

This chain connects TRBV20-1 to TRBJ2-1; TRBD1 agrees at 9 bases. Judging by the DNA end, TRBJ2-7 fits better; the J call may be wrong. Germline CDR1 reads DFQATT; CDR2 reads SNEGSKA (reference sequence). The CDR3 length is 14 residues. The CDR3, as DNA: TGCAGTGCTAAGGGGGAGGACAGGGGCAGCGAGCAGTACTTC. Its translation: CSAKGEDRGSEQYF.

The V gene is TRBV5-1, the J gene TRBJ2-1, with TRBD2 matching over 13 bases. This CDR3 region has 18 residues. Trimming removed 1 base from V and 0 bases from J; junction bases left unmatched: 4. Per germline, CDR1 SGHRS and CDR2 YFSETQ. The CDR3 loop is CASSLSLAGGPSYNEQFF. DNA of the CDR3: TGCGCCAGCAGCTTGTCACTAGCGGGAGGGCCCTCCTACAATGAGCAGTTCTTC.

V usage is TRBV29-1 and J usage is TRBJ2-7, with TRBD2 matching 7 bases. The CDR3 is made up of 13 amino acids. Trimming took 7 bases from V and 0 from J; bases not matched to a gene: 6. Germline V lookup: CDR1 SQVTM, CDR2 ANQGSEA. The chain's CDR3 is CSATSAVSYEQYF. The CDR3 nucleotides are TGCAGCGCTACTAGCGCCGTCTCCTACGAGCAGTACTTC.

The chain is built from TRBV3-1 and TRBJ2-7, with TRBD1 matching 9 bases. This CDR3 has 16 amino acids. J lost 1 base, V lost 5 bases, and 9 bases had no gene match. Per germline, CDR1 LGHDT and CDR2 YNNKEL (reference sequence). The CDR3 DNA reads TGTGCCAGCAGCGAGGGACAGGGTAGATTGTCCTACGAGCAGTACTTC. This sequence encodes CASSEGQGRLSYEQYF.

The chain is built from TRBV28 and TRBJ2-3; maybe TRBD1 (5 bases). Looked up from germline, CDR1 is MDHEN and CDR2 is SYDVKM. V lost 7 bases and J 3 bases, leaving 11 bases between the germline ends. CDR3 length equals 13 residues. The CDR3 region has the DNA TGTGCCAGCAATGGACCAGGGACAGATACGCAGTATTTT. Translation: CASNGPGTDTQYF.

This clonotype was recorded a few times. The V call is TRBV24-1, the J call TRBJ2-7; TRBD1 aligns across 7 bases. Germline lookup yields CDR1 KGHDR and CDR2 SFDVKD. V was clipped by 3 bases and J by 3 bases; unmatched bases: 4. The CDR3 runs 14 residues. The CDR3 spells CATSDTGTDYEQYF. CDR3 DNA sequence: TGTGCCACCAGTGATACCGGGACAGACTACGAGCAGTACTTC.

There are a few counts of this clonotype. The V gene is TRBV2, the J gene TRBJ2-3; 14 bases line up with TRBD2. CDR1 is SNHLY and CDR2 is FYNNEI in the germline V gene. V was pared by 4 bases and J by 6 bases, with 6 bases of the junction left unmatched. This CDR3 comprises 16 residues. The CDR3 bases are TGTGCCAGCAGTGTGGGGACTAGCGGGAGAGTGGATACGCAGTATTTT. This translates into CASSVGTSGRVDTQYF.

This chain connects TRBV29-1 to TRBJ2-5; TRBD1 matches at 10 bases. The assigned J gene may be wrong: the sequence end matches TRBJ2-1 better. Germline V gives CDR1 SQVTM, CDR2 ANQGSEA. The CDR3 length is 12 residues. CDR3 DNA sequence: TGCAGCGCTGACAGGGGGCCGGGTGAGCAGTTCTTC. It codes for CSADRGPGEQFF.

Details on this clonotype: The germline gene is not matched at one end of the junction; a read error may be the cause. This rearrangement joins TRBV7-8 to TRBJ2-7; 10 positions match TRBD2. CDR1 and CDR2 from the germline V gene are SGHVS and FQNEAQ. This CDR3 spans 16 amino acids. The CDR3 sequence is CTSSSLLAGQGYEQYF. CDR3 coding DNA: TGTACCAGCAGCTCCTTACTAGCGGGACAAGGCTACGAGCAGTACTTC.

The chain recombines TRBV20-1 with TRBJ2-3; D perhaps matches TRBD2 (6 bases). Germline V gene sequence: CDR1 DFQATT, CDR2 SNEGSKA (reference sequence). The CDR3 contains 14 residues. V was clipped by 2 bases and J by 3 bases, with 12 bases between them. As DNA, the CDR3 is TGCAGTGCTAGAAGGGGACTCCTGACAGATACGCAGTATTTT. As protein: CSARRGLLTDTQYF.

The chain links TRBV7-9 to TRBJ2-3; no clear D gene. Germline assignment: CDR1 SEHNR and CDR2 FQNEAQ (reference sequence). The V end was cut by 5 bases, the J end by 2 bases, with 17 bases between. CDR3 length: 16 residues. CDR3: CASSPGLAANTDTQYF. CDR3 nucleotides: TGTGCCAGCAGCCCCGGGTTAGCAGCGAACACAGATACGCAGTATTTT.